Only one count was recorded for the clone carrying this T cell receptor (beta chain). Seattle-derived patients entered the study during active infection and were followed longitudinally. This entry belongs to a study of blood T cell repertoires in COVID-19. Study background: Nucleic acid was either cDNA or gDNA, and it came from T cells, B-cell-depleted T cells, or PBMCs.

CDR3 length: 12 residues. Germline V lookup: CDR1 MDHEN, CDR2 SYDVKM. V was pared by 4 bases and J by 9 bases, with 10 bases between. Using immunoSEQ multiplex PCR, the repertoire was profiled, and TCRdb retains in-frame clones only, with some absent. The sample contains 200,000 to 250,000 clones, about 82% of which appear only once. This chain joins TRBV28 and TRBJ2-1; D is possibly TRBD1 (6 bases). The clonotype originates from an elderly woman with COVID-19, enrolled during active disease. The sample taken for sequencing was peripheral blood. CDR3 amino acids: CASSSGVFEQFF. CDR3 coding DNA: TGTGCCAGCAGTTCAGGGGTTTTTGAGCAGTTCTTC. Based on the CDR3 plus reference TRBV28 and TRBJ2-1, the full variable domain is DVKVTQSSRYLVKRTGEKVFLECVQDMDHENMFWYRQDPGLGLRLIYFSYDVKMKEKGDIPEGYSVSREKKERFSLILESASTNQTSMYLCASSSGVFEQFFGPGTRLTVL.